This T cell receptor (beta chain) appears in the sequencing data of a study of blood T cell repertoires in COVID-19. Assay: immunoSEQ multiplex PCR; the TCRdb copy retains only in-frame clones and omits some. The sample yields a few hundred thousand clones, about 83% seen once. The TCR originated in a young man who had recovered from COVID-19. The sample consisted of peripheral blood.

CDR3 sequence reads: CASSIRPGEQPQHF. DNA for the CDR3: TGTGCCAGTAGTATAAGGCCAGGGGAACAGCCCCAGCATTTT. V is TRBV19 and J is TRBJ1-5, with a possible D match to TRBD1 (6 bases). Germline assignment: CDR1 LNHDA and CDR2 SQIVND (reference sequence). V shed 2 bases and J shed 7 bases, with 12 bases lying between them. The CDR3 is made up of 14 amino acids.